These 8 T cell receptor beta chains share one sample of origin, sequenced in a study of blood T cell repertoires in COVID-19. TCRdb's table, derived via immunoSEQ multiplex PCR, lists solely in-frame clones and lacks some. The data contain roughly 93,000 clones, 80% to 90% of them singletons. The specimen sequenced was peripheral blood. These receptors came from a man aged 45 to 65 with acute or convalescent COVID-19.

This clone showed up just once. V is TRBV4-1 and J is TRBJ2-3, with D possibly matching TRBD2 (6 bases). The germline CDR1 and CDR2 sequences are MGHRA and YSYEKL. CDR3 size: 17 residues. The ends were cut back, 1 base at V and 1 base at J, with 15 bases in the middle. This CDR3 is CASSQVPPPGGTDTQYF. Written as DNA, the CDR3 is TGCGCCAGCAGCCAAGTACCCCCACCGGGGGGCACAGATACGCAGTATTTT.

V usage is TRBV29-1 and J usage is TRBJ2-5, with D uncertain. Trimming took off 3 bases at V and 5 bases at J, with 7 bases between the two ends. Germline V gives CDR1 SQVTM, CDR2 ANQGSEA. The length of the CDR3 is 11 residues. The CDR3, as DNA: TGCAGCGTTGACCTTTTTGAGACCCAGTACTTC. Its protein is CSVDLFETQYF.

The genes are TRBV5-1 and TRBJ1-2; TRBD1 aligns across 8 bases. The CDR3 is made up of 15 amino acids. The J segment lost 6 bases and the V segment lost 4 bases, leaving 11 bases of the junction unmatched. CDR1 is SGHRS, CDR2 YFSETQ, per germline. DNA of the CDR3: TGCGCCAGCAGCATTGGATGGCAGGGGGCTAATGGCTACACCTTC. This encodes CASSIGWQGANGYTF.

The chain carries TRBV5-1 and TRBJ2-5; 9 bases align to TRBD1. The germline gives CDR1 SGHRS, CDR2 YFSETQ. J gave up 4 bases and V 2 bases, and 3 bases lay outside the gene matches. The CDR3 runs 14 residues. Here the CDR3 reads CASSFGQGRETQYF. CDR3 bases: TGCGCCAGCAGCTTCGGACAGGGGAGAGAGACCCAGTACTTC.

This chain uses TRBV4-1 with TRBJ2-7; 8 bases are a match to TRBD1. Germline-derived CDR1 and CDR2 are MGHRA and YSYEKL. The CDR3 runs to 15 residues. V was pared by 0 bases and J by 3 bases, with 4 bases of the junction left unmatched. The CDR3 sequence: CASSQDLGQGYEQYV. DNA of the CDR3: TGCGCCAGCAGCCAAGATCTCGGACAGGGCTACGAGCAGTACGTC.

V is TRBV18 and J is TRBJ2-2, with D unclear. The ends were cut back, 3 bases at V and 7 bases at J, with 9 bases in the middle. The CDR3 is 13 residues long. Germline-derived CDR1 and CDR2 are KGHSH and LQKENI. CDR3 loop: CASSPSLSGELFF. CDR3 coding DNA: TGTGCCAGCTCACCTTCGCTGAGCGGGGAGCTGTTTTTT.

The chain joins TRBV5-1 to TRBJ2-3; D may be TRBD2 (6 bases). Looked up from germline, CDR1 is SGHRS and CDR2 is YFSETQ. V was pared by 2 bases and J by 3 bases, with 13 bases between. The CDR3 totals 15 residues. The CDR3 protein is CASSLRGSGTDTQYF. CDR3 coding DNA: TGCGCCAGCAGCTTACGGGGTAGCGGTACAGATACGCAGTATTTT.

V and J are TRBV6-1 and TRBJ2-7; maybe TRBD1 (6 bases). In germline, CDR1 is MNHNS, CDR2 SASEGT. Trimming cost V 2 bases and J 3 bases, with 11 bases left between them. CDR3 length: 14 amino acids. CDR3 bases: TGTGCCAGCAGTGAAATGAGACAGGACTACGAGCAGTACGTC. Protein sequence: CASSEMRQDYEQYV.